This T cell receptor beta chain is from a study of T cell clusters in autoimmune cytopenias. Study-level findings and limits: Healthy donors had about 3.1-fold more exclusive TRB clusters than active autoimmune hepatitis patients.

TRB was amplified from about 270 ng of peripheral blood genomic DNA per sample. One tube held mixed TRB-A and TRB-B primer pools for touch-down PCR. Each CDR3 protein gets one entry in TCRdb, which reprocessed the multiplex PCR reads and gives no DNA. The listing contains around 8,000 distinct CDR3 sequences. Germline V gene lookup returns CDR1 SGHAT and CDR2 FQNNGV. The CDR3 consists of 14 residues. Concerning this clonotype: Its antigen is undetermined.

Input material: peripheral blood. V gene TRBV11-2 combines with J gene TRBJ1-1; TCRdb reports TRBD1, a call that lacks DNA to check it against. This sequence was found in a human donor with an autoimmune cytopenia or autoimmune hepatitis (not recorded which). The CDR3 sequence is CASSKGTGYTEAFF. The complete variable domain, with remaining parts taken from reference TRBV11-2 and TRBJ1-1, reads EAGVAQSPRYKIIEKRQSVAFWCNPISGHATLYWYQQILGQGPKLLIQFQNNGVVDDSQLPKDRFSAERLKGVDSTLKIQPAKLEDSAVYLCASSKGTGYTEAFFGQGTRLTVV.